The 32 T cell receptor beta chains below come from one sample, sequenced in a study of blood T cell repertoires in COVID-19. Clones were sequenced by immunoSEQ multiplex PCR, and TCRdb holds only the in-frame ones, with some missing. The sample carries around 300,000 clones, about nine tenths recorded once. The sample comprised peripheral blood. These TCRs come from a man aged 45 to 65 with active or convalescent COVID-19.

The genes are TRBV5-1 and TRBJ2-1, with no clear D. The length of the CDR3 is 15 residues. V was shortened by 5 bases and J by 0 bases, with 12 bases between the two germline ends. Per germline, CDR1 SGHRS and CDR2 YFSETQ. The CDR3 here is CASRRRGSSYNEQFF. The CDR3 nucleotides are TGCGCCAGCAGGAGGCGCGGAAGCTCCTACAATGAGCAGTTCTTC.

The V call is TRBV15, the J call TRBJ2-7, with TRBD1 as a possible D gene (5 bases). Germline V gene data show CDR1 as LNHNV and CDR2 as YYDKDF (reference sequence). The CDR3 loop spans 13 amino acids. V gave up 3 bases and J gave up 0 bases, with 6 bases separating them. The CDR3 protein is CATSRTVSYEQYF. The CDR3 DNA follows: TGTGCCACCAGCAGGACAGTCTCCTACGAGCAGTACTTC.

DNA for the CDR3: TGTGCCAGCACTACTTTCGAGGGCTCTGAAGCTTTCTTT. This encodes CASTTFEGSEAFF. V usage is TRBV12-3 or TRBV12-4 and J usage is TRBJ1-1; D is unresolved. Trimming took 7 bases from V and 6 from J, leaving 15 bases between them. The CDR3 extends over 13 amino acids.

The chain links TRBV7-2 to TRBJ2-1; possible D gene TRBD2, 6 bases. Trimming removed 2 bases at V and 1 base at J, with 9 bases between. The germline gives CDR1 SGHTA, CDR2 FQGNSA. There are 15 residues in the CDR3. The CDR3, as DNA: TGTGCCAGCAGCTTACTGGGACTTTCCTACAATGAGCAGTTCTTC. It is translated as CASSLLGLSYNEQFF.

This chain uses TRBV11-3 with TRBJ2-1; 9 bases are a match to TRBD1. The CDR3 is 16 residues long. Germline V CDR1 and CDR2: SGHNT, YENEEA. V gave up 3 bases and J gave up 8 bases; unmatched junction bases: 11. The CDR3: CASSLGEGTGIYEQFF. Written as DNA, the CDR3 is TGTGCCAGCAGCTTGGGGGAAGGGACAGGGATCTATGAGCAGTTCTTC.

The V call is TRBV5-1, the J call TRBJ2-5, with D possibly matching TRBD2 (5 bases). CDR3 length: 11 amino acids. V was shortened by 5 bases and J by 5 bases, with 7 bases between the two germline ends. The germline V gene encodes CDR1 SGHRS and CDR2 YFSETQ. CDR3 loop: CASRGGETQYF. CDR3 nucleotides: TGCGCCAGCAGGGGCGGGGAGACCCAGTACTTC.

This chain connects TRBV2 to TRBJ1-4; 9 bases fit TRBD1. V dropped 4 bases and J dropped 5; count of bases not matched to a gene: 2. Germline assignment: CDR1 SNHLY and CDR2 FYNNEI. CDR3 length: 14 amino acids. Here the CDR3 reads CASSGDRVNEKLFF. CDR3 coding DNA: TGTGCCAGCAGTGGGGACAGGGTGAATGAAAAACTGTTTTTT.

In its sample, this clone was seen once. This sequence joins TRBV18 and TRBJ1-4; TRBD1 agrees at 12 bases. Germline values: CDR1 KGHSH, CDR2 LQKENI. The ends lost 2 bases at V and 3 bases at J; junction bases unmatched: 4. This CDR3 comprises 17 residues. CDR3 in amino acids: CASSPGTGGLANEKLFF. CDR3 in DNA: TGTGCCAGCTCACCAGGGACAGGGGGCCTGGCTAATGAAAAACTGTTTTTT.

V and J are TRBV19 and TRBJ1-2, with 7 bases lining up with TRBD1. This CDR3 contains 15 residues. V lost 4 bases and J lost 0; bases outside the gene matches: 5. Germline loops: CDR1 LNHDA, CDR2 SQIVND (reference sequence). CDR3 sequence reads: CASSTQGTANYGYTF. The CDR3 DNA reads as TGTGCCAGTAGTACACAAGGGACAGCTAACTATGGCTACACCTTC.

This clone was counted only a few times. The chain employs TRBV4-3 and TRBJ1-6; 9 bases are shared with TRBD1. This CDR3 has 15 amino acids. J gave up 13 bases and V 4 bases, and 11 bases lay outside the gene matches. Germline V CDR1 and CDR2: LGHNA, YSLEER. This chain's CDR3 is CASSPRTGALGPLHF. The CDR3 DNA reads TGCGCCAGCAGCCCCCGGACAGGGGCCCTGGGGCCCCTCCACTTT.

J is TRBJ2-7 and V is TRBV5-1; TRBD1 might be the D (6 bases). Germline CDR1 and CDR2: SGHRS and YFSETQ. This CDR3 comprises 13 residues. The V end lost 0 bases, the J end lost 7 bases, and 11 bases lay between the germline ends. In DNA, the CDR3 is TGCGCCAGCAGCTTGGAGTGGGGGCGAGAGCAGTACTTC. Translating gives CASSLEWGREQYF.

This clone was picked up a small number of times. The chain joins TRBV28 to TRBJ2-7; D may be TRBD2 (6 bases). CDR3 length equals 14 residues. V gave up 5 bases and J gave up 0 bases, with 11 bases separating them. CDR1 is MDHEN and CDR2 is SYDVKM in the germline V gene. The CDR3 spells CASSPGTPSYEQYF. CDR3 nucleotides: TGTGCCAGCAGTCCGGGGACTCCCTCCTACGAGCAGTACTTC.

For this clone: Additional DNA sequences in this sample encode the identical CDR3. V is TRBV24-1 and J is TRBJ2-7; TRBD1 aligns across 9 bases. J lost 2 bases, V lost 3 bases, and 4 bases had no gene match. The germline gives CDR1 KGHDR, CDR2 SFDVKD. CDR3 length: 15 residues. The CDR3 spells CATSDPGQGTYEQYF. The CDR3, as DNA: TGTGCCACCAGTGATCCGGGACAGGGTACCTACGAGCAGTACTTC.

This chain joins TRBV28 and TRBJ1-6; D is ambiguous. Trimming took 4 bases from V and 10 from J, leaving 14 bases between them. Germline V gives CDR1 MDHEN, CDR2 SYDVKM. This CDR3 region has 14 residues. CDR3 bases: TGTGCCAGCAGTTCACCGGGTGAGGAATCACCCCTCCACTTT. This translates into CASSSPGEESPLHF.

The CDR3 DNA sequence: TGTGCCAGTAGTCTATCCGGGACTAGGAGTGACTACGAGCAGTACTTC. Translated: CASSLSGTRSDYEQYF. The V gene is TRBV19, the J gene TRBJ2-7, with 8 bases lining up with TRBD2. Germline values: CDR1 LNHDA, CDR2 SQIVND (reference sequence). The trim removed 5 bases at V and 3 bases at J, leaving 12 bases unmatched. CDR3 length: 16 amino acids.

Comment on this clone: One end of the junction does not line up with germline, which may come from a read error. The CDR3 nucleotides read TGTGCCACTAGTGGCGGGGAGTGGGGCGAGCAGTACTTC. Its protein is CATSGGEWGEQYF. The rearrangement joins TRBV19 to TRBJ2-7; possibly TRBD2 for D (6 bases). The CDR3 covers 13 residues. Germline V gene sequence: CDR1 LNHDA, CDR2 SQIVND (reference sequence).

This chain joins TRBV11-2 and TRBJ2-7; 10 bases align to TRBD1. Germline CDR1 and CDR2: SGHAT and FQNNGV. The CDR3 totals 14 residues. With V trimmed by 6 bases and J by 5 bases, 7 bases remained unmatched. The CDR3 is CASRPGTGANEQYF. The CDR3 region has the DNA TGTGCCAGCAGGCCCGGGACAGGGGCGAACGAGCAGTACTTC. Filled out from reference TRBV11-2 and TRBJ2-7, the complete variable domain reads EAGVAQSPRYKIIEKRQSVAFWCNPISGHATLYWYQQILGQGPKLLIQFQNNGVVDDSQLPKDRFSAERLKGVDSTLKIQPAKLEDSAVYLCASRPGTGANEQYFGPGTRLTVT.

The chain links TRBV27 to TRBJ2-7; 8 bases agree with TRBD1. J was trimmed by 5 bases and V by 5 bases; bases with no gene match: 8. In germline, CDR1 is MNHEY, CDR2 SMNVEV (reference sequence). The CDR3 has 14 amino acids. The CDR3 sequence: CASSPTDRAHEQYF. The CDR3 DNA reads as TGTGCCAGCAGTCCTACGGACAGGGCCCACGAGCAGTACTTC.

The chain has TRBV2 and TRBJ1-4; 8 bases are shared with TRBD1. CDR3 length: 14 amino acids. Germline V gene data show CDR1 as SNHLY and CDR2 as FYNNEI. Losses at the gene ends were 7 bases for V and 4 bases for J; bases not matched to a gene: 5. CDR3 DNA sequence: TGTGCCAGCACCAGGGGGCTGATTAATGAAAAACTGTTTTTT. Encoded protein: CASTRGLINEKLFF.

The chain couples TRBV6-2 or TRBV6-3 to TRBJ1-1; a possible D gene is TRBD1 (6 bases). Germline V lookup: CDR1 MNHEY, CDR2 SVGEGT. The germline V and J ends were trimmed by 5 bases and 1 base, with 23 bases remaining between them. The CDR3 is 18 amino acids. This CDR3 is CASSGWTVTWGRNTEAFF. The CDR3 DNA reads as TGTGCCAGCAGTGGGTGGACAGTCACTTGGGGTCGGAACACTGAAGCTTTCTTT.

The chain uses TRBV29-1 and TRBJ2-1; 7 positions agree with TRBD1. Germline V gene lookup returns CDR1 SQVTM and CDR2 ANQGSEA. V lost 8 bases and J lost 5; bases outside the gene matches: 15. CDR3 length: 15 amino acids. The CDR3 DNA reads TGCAGCACCCTCCCTCGGCAGACAGGGCACAATGAGCAGTTCTTC. It is translated as CSTLPRQTGHNEQFF.

J is TRBJ2-2 and V is TRBV7-7; the match to TRBD1 covers 7 bases. The junction had 4 bases not matched to a gene; V was cut back by 3 bases and J by 6 bases. Germline CDR1 reads SSHAT; CDR2 reads FNYEAQ (reference sequence). The CDR3 spans 14 residues. The CDR3 sequence: CASSLDRSAGELFF. As DNA, the CDR3 is TGTGCCAGCAGCTTGGACAGGAGCGCCGGGGAGCTGTTTTTT.

This chain uses TRBV9 with TRBJ2-2, with 10 bases lining up with TRBD2. The germline gives CDR1 SGDLS, CDR2 YYNGEE. V lost 4 bases, J lost 5 bases, and 11 bases stayed unmatched. This CDR3 has 17 residues. The CDR3 coding sequence is TGTGCCAGCAGCCCGGGGCTAGCGGGAGTGAGTACCGGGGAGCTGTTTTTT. It yields the protein CASSPGLAGVSTGELFF.

The V and J genes are TRBV2 and TRBJ1-1; no clear D gene. Germline CDR1 SNHLY, CDR2 FYNNEI. CDR3 length equals 15 residues. V was pared by 9 bases and J by 2 bases, with 19 bases between. CDR3 sequence reads: CASTITAAFNTEAFF. The CDR3 bases are TGTGCCAGTACCATAACAGCAGCATTTAACACTGAAGCTTTCTTT.

The chain has TRBV28 and TRBJ1-2; a possible D gene is TRBD1 (5 bases). V was trimmed by 7 bases and J by 4 bases, leaving 16 bases between them. CDR1 is MDHEN and CDR2 is SYDVKM in the germline V gene. There are 14 residues in the CDR3. The chain's CDR3 is CASTNPDTSYGYTF. The CDR3 DNA reads as TGTGCCAGCACCAACCCGGACACCTCCTATGGCTACACCTTC.

CDR3 in amino acids: CASSPGQGGANTEAFF. DNA for the CDR3: TGTGCCAGCAGCCCAGGACAGGGAGGCGCGAACACTGAAGCTTTCTTT. The J gene is TRBJ1-1, the V gene TRBV11-3; 8 bases map to TRBD1. Losses at the gene ends were 5 bases for V and 1 base for J; bases not matched to a gene: 9. Germline V lookup: CDR1 SGHNT, CDR2 YENEEA. The CDR3 length is 16 residues. The entire variable domain, with the rest obtained from reference TRBV11-3 and TRBJ1-1, is as follows: EAGVVQSPRYKIIEKKQPVAFWCNPISGHNTLYWYLQNLGQGPELLIRYENEEAVDDSQLPKDRFSAERLKGVDSTLKIQPAELGDSAVYLCASSPGQGGANTEAFFGQGTRLTVV.

The V call is TRBV2, the J call TRBJ1-3; no reliable D call. The germline CDR1 and CDR2 sequences are SNHLY and FYNNEI. Trimming took 3 bases from V and 1 from J, leaving 7 bases between them. The CDR3 is made up of 14 amino acids. The CDR3 nucleotides are TGTGCCAGCAGTGATGGGCTTTCTGGAAACACCATATATTTT. Translating gives CASSDGLSGNTIYF.

The chain has TRBV30 and TRBJ2-2, with D possibly TRBD1 on 5 matching bases. V lost 0 bases and J 7 bases, leaving 12 bases between the germline ends. The CDR3 runs to 14 residues. The germline V gene encodes CDR1 GTSNPN and CDR2 SVGIG (reference sequence). The CDR3 region is CAWSVGREGGELFF. The CDR3 DNA sequence: TGTGCCTGGAGTGTAGGCAGGGAAGGCGGGGAGCTGTTTTTT.

V gene TRBV5-1 combines with J gene TRBJ2-5, with a tentative D call TRBD2 (6 bases). CDR1 and CDR2 from the germline V gene are SGHRS and YFSETQ. Deletions cut 6 bases from V and 3 bases from J, with 12 bases between. CDR3 size: 13 residues. The CDR3 region is CASTSPGEETQYF. The CDR3 DNA follows: TGCGCCAGCACTAGCCCGGGGGAAGAGACCCAGTACTTC.

The V gene is TRBV7-9, the J gene TRBJ2-5, with 7 bases that match TRBD1. Unmatched junction bases numbered 6, after V lost 3 bases and J lost 2 bases. The germline CDR1 and CDR2 sequences are SEHNR and FQNEAQ (reference sequence). This CDR3 has 15 residues. CDR3: CASSLTQTGQETQYF. Written as DNA, the CDR3 is TGTGCCAGCAGCTTGACCCAGACAGGGCAAGAGACCCAGTACTTC. The whole variable domain, filled in from reference TRBV7-9 and TRBJ2-5, reads DTGVSQNPRHKITKRGQNVTFRCDPISEHNRLYWYRQTLGQGPEFLTYFQNEAQLEKSRLLSDRFSAERPKGSFSTLEIQRTEQGDSAMYLCASSLTQTGQETQYFGPGTRLLVL.

V gene TRBV5-4 combines with J gene TRBJ1-2; 10 bases fit TRBD1. The CDR3 is 16 residues long. CDR1 and CDR2 (germline): SGHNT, YYREEE (reference sequence). J lost 8 bases, V lost 5 bases, and 15 bases had no gene match. The CDR3 spells CASSFATTGGRQGYTF. The CDR3 DNA follows: TGTGCCAGCAGTTTTGCGACGACAGGGGGCAGACAGGGCTACACCTTC.

The V gene is TRBV28, the J gene TRBJ2-7; 8 nucleotides agree with TRBD1. The CDR3 has 15 amino acids. V shed 5 bases, J shed 4 bases, and the junction held 10 bases outside the gene matches. Germline CDR1 is MDHEN and CDR2 is SYDVKM. The CDR3 sequence is CASSQRQGISYEQYF. The CDR3, as DNA: TGTGCCAGCAGTCAAAGACAGGGGATTTCGTACGAGCAGTACTTC.